The clone carrying this T cell receptor (beta chain) has at least ten counts. These data belong to a study of early T cells in non-severe SARS-CoV-2 infection. The wider study: Bulk RNA isolated from unsorted whole blood underwent sequencing; chains were not paired.

Via MiXCR, TCRdb re-called the 5' RACE reads, giving one row per CDR3 protein. The sample includes 45,000 to 55,000 distinct CDR3 sequences, roughly an eighth seen only once; the top ten take roughly 10%. Trimming removed 3 bases from V and 1 base from J, with 6 bases in between. The germline V gene has CDR1 SEHNR and CDR2 FQNEAQ (reference sequence). The CDR3 runs to 13 residues. Source material: whole blood. The clonotype originates from an adult who was a healthcare worker with PCR-confirmed SARS-CoV-2 infection or an uninfected control (not recorded which). This chain uses TRBV7-9 with TRBJ1-1, with D possibly being TRBD1 (5 bases). CDR3 in amino acids: CASSLRGNTEAFF. DNA for the CDR3: TGTGCCAGCAGCTTGAGGGGGAACACTGAAGCTTTCTTT.